This T cell receptor beta chain was retrieved from a study of blood T cell repertoires in COVID-19. Overall study: The samples span acute and convalescent COVID-19 from the United States, Italy and Spain.

Clinical history as reported by participants underpinned cohort assignment. Donors in Cohort 3 counted as recovered after two negative PCRs, clearance, or symptom resolution. Profiling relied on immunoSEQ multiplex PCR, and the TCRdb table lists in-frame clones only, not all of them. The sample lists hundreds of thousands of clones, roughly 90% occurring once. The receptor was isolated from a man aged 60 to 75 who had recovered from COVID-19. Material for sequencing was PBMCs or T cells enriched from blood (not recorded which).

CDR3 amino acids: CASSRQGAVYSGELFF. DNA of the CDR3: TGTGCCAGCAGTAGACAGGGGGCGGTTTATTCCGGGGAGCTGTTTTTT. V gene TRBV7-3 combines with J gene TRBJ2-2, with TRBD1 matching 10 bases. Germline V lookup: CDR1 SGHTA, CDR2 FQGTGA. This CDR3 has 16 residues. Germline trimming cut 6 bases from V and 6 bases from J; bases unmatched to any gene: 10. Supplemented by reference TRBV7-3 and TRBJ2-2, the full variable domain reads GAGVSQTPSNKVTEKGKYVELRCDPISGHTALYWYRQSLGQGPEFLIYFQGTGAADDSGLPNDRFFAVRPEGSVSTLKIQRTERGDSAVYLCASSRQGAVYSGELFFGEGSRLTVL.